The 26 T cell receptor beta chains in this list originate from one sample, sequenced in a study of cytomegalovirus exposure and HLA in healthy donors. Vbeta (60) and Jbeta (13) primers were used in the PCR. Only in-frame clones appear in the TCRdb table, and some are missing; sequencing was by immunoSEQ multiplex PCR. Among roughly 100,000 clones listed, 70% to 80% were seen once. Input material: PBMCs. The receptors stem from a young man in good health and CMV-seropositive.

The chain employs TRBV4-2 and TRBJ2-3; D possibly corresponds to TRBD2 (5 bases). The CDR3 consists of 15 residues. Trimming pared 0 bases from V and 0 bases from J, leaving 7 bases between. Germline CDR1 LGHNA, CDR2 YNFKEQ. The CDR3 here is CASSQEGASTDTQYF. The CDR3 bases are TGTGCCAGCAGCCAAGAGGGAGCTAGCACAGATACGCAGTATTTT.

This CDR3 is CASSLVPLAGVIDTQYF. CDR3 nucleotide sequence: TGTGCCAGCAGCTTGGTGCCTCTAGCGGGGGTTATAGATACGCAGTATTTT. The chain employs TRBV5-6 and TRBJ2-3; 10 bases align to TRBD2. From germline, CDR1 is SGHDT and CDR2 YYEEEE. Trimming at V came to 0 bases and at J to 5 bases, leaving 9 bases not matched to a gene. The CDR3 runs to 17 residues.

V is TRBV5-4 and J is TRBJ2-2; D ambiguous. V lost 3 bases, J lost 2 bases, and 2 bases lay in between. The CDR3 loop spans 12 amino acids. CDR1 SGHNT and CDR2 YYREEE come from the germline V gene (reference sequence). The CDR3 spells CASSSNTGELFF. The DNA for the CDR3 is TGTGCCAGCAGCTCTAACACCGGGGAGCTGTTTTTT.

This clone was seen a few times. CDR3 loop: CASSYSLQGDGYTF. The CDR3 DNA is TGTGCCAGCAGTTACTCGCTACAGGGAGATGGCTACACCTTC. The genes are TRBV6-5 and TRBJ1-2, with a weak D call TRBD1 (6 bases). The CDR3 has 14 residues. Trimming shortened V by 0 bases and J by 6 bases, and 11 bases separated the two germline ends. In germline, CDR1 is MNHEY, CDR2 SVGAGI.

The table lists this clone with a count of one. The rearrangement links TRBV2 to TRBJ1-3; no definite D call. CDR3 length equals 14 residues. Germline CDR1 reads SNHLY; CDR2 reads FYNNEI. The V end was cut by 3 bases, the J end by 4 bases, with 10 bases between. CDR3 in amino acids: CASSDPGSGNTIYF. CDR3 nucleotide sequence: TGTGCCAGCAGTGACCCAGGCTCGGGAAACACCATATATTTT.

This clone was seen a single time. V is TRBV5-1 and J is TRBJ2-3; 15 positions agree with TRBD2. This CDR3 contains 14 residues. Per germline, CDR1 SGHRS and CDR2 YFSETQ. The J segment lost 7 bases and the V segment lost 7 bases, leaving 4 bases of the junction unmatched. The DNA for the CDR3 is TGCGCCAGCGGACTAGCGGGGGGGCCGAATACGCAGTATTTT. Its protein is CASGLAGGPNTQYF.

The gene calls are TRBV25-1 and TRBJ2-7; 11 nucleotides line up with TRBD2. The J segment lost 7 bases and the V segment lost 5 bases, leaving 7 bases of the junction unmatched. The CDR3 loop spans 14 amino acids. Germline V gives CDR1 MGHDK, CDR2 SYGVNS. DNA for the CDR3: TGTGCCAGCAGTTCCCTAGCGGGGGGCCGGGAGCAGTACTTC. It is translated as CASSSLAGGREQYF.

This clone was detected a few times. For the CDR3, the DNA is TGCGCCAGCAGCACAGCCGACTCCTACAATGAGCAGTTCTTC. This sequence encodes CASSTADSYNEQFF. The chain joins TRBV10-2 to TRBJ2-1; D not resolved. V was pared by 6 bases and J by 0 bases, with 9 bases between. Germline V gene data show CDR1 as WSHSY and CDR2 as SAAADI. This CDR3 spans 14 amino acids.

This clone has only a few counts. The CDR3 nucleotides are TGCGCCAGCAGTTTCCTCACGGGGGGGTACAATGAGCAGTTCTTC. Its translation: CASSFLTGGYNEQFF. The chain links TRBV5-1 to TRBJ2-1; 8 positions match TRBD2. The germline V gene has CDR1 SGHRS and CDR2 YFSETQ. This CDR3 contains 15 residues. Unmatched junction bases numbered 8, after V lost 5 bases and J lost 4 bases.

This rearrangement joins TRBV7-3 to TRBJ2-1; D is undetermined. Germline V gene sequence: CDR1 SGHTA, CDR2 FQGTGA. The V and J ends lost 3 bases and 8 bases respectively, with 11 bases between them. This CDR3 region has 13 residues. CDR3 region: CASSLGPLDEQFF. The CDR3, as DNA: TGTGCCAGCAGCTTGGGCCCTCTCGATGAGCAGTTCTTC.

This clone showed up just once. The gene calls are TRBV6-1 and TRBJ1-4; possibly TRBD1 for D (6 bases). This CDR3 is 15 amino acids long. Germline loops: CDR1 MNHNS, CDR2 SASEGT. The V end lost 5 bases, the J end lost 5 bases, and 15 bases lay between the germline ends. The CDR3 region is CASSNQQGGNEKLFF. The CDR3 region has the DNA TGTGCCAGCAGTAACCAACAGGGCGGCAATGAAAAACTGTTTTTT.

The chain joins TRBV9 to TRBJ2-1; TRBD1 matches at 11 bases. J gave up 4 bases and V 0 bases, and 0 bases lay outside the gene matches. Germline V gene sequence: CDR1 SGDLS, CDR2 YYNGEE. This CDR3 comprises 15 residues. The CDR3 here is CASSVGDRGYNEQFF. The DNA of the CDR3 is TGTGCCAGCAGCGTAGGGGACAGGGGGTACAATGAGCAGTTCTTC.

The CDR3 nucleotides read TGCGCCAGCAGCAGTAGCGCGGGCTACACTGAAGCTTTCTTT. It is translated as CASSSSAGYTEAFF. The chain carries TRBV5-1 and TRBJ1-1; D gene uncertain. Germline V gene sequence: CDR1 SGHRS, CDR2 YFSETQ. V was shortened by 4 bases and J by 3 bases, with 13 bases between the two germline ends. This CDR3 has 14 residues. Full variable domain (remainder filled in from reference TRBV5-1 and TRBJ1-1): KAGVTQTPRYLIKTRGQQVTLSCSPISGHRSVSWYQQTPGQGLQFLFEYFSETQRNKGNFPGRFSGRQFSNSRSEMNVSTLELGDSALYLCASSSSAGYTEAFFGQGTRLTVV.

J is TRBJ1-4 and V is TRBV15, with TRBD1 matching over 11 bases. Germline CDR1 and CDR2: LNHNV and YYDKDF (reference sequence). CDR3 length: 18 amino acids. With V trimmed by 3 bases and J by 0 bases, 6 bases remained unmatched. In DNA form, the CDR3 reads TGTGCCACCAGCAGGGTAACGGGACAGGGGGCAACTAATGAAAAACTGTTTTTT. It translates to CATSRVTGQGATNEKLFF.

V and J are TRBV7-9 and TRBJ1-4; weak D call: TRBD1 (5 bases). Per the germline V gene, CDR1 is SEHNR and CDR2 is FQNEAQ (reference sequence). This CDR3 has 19 residues. V lost 3 bases to trimming and J lost 0 bases, with 20 bases between them. The CDR3 loop is CASSFSRQSVKATNEKLFF. The CDR3 DNA reads TGTGCCAGCAGCTTTTCGAGACAGTCTGTGAAAGCAACTAATGAAAAACTGTTTTTT.

The chain links TRBV18 to TRBJ1-1, with D perhaps matching TRBD1 (5 bases). This CDR3 has 14 amino acids. V was pared by 6 bases and J by 5 bases, with 16 bases between. The V gene's germline CDR1 is KGHSH and CDR2 LQKENI. The CDR3 here is CASSRGRRGTEAFF. CDR3 DNA: TGTGCCAGCTCCCGAGGGAGGCGGGGGACTGAAGCTTTCTTT.

The chain uses TRBV4-1 and TRBJ2-3; D is perhaps TRBD1 (6 bases). The CDR3 totals 14 residues. In germline, CDR1 is MGHRA, CDR2 YSYEKL. Trimming pared 2 bases from V and 4 bases from J, leaving 10 bases between. The CDR3 loop is CASSQPSGADTQYF. In nucleotides, the CDR3 is TGCGCCAGCAGCCAACCATCAGGGGCAGATACGCAGTATTTT.

This chain links TRBV29-1 with TRBJ1-1; TRBD1 matches at 7 bases. This CDR3 contains 17 residues. In germline, CDR1 is SQVTM, CDR2 ANQGSEA. Trimming took 4 bases from V and 0 from J; bases not matched to a gene: 14. The CDR3 nucleotides are TGCAGCGTTGTAGGTCAGGGGGACAGCCTTATGAACACTGAAGCTTTCTTT. Translated, it gives CSVVGQGDSLMNTEAFF.

This clone has only one observation. This chain joins TRBV6-4 and TRBJ2-2; D ambiguous. Germline lookup yields CDR1 MRHNA and CDR2 SNTAGT. This CDR3 region has 14 residues. Trimming stripped 3 bases from V and 1 base from J, with 6 bases between. CDR3 sequence (DNA): TGTGCCAGCAGTGAGAGACTGAACACCGGGGAGCTGTTTTTT. It codes for CASSERLNTGELFF.

The rearrangement uses TRBV5-1 and TRBJ2-7; D remains ambiguous. The CDR3 is 13 residues long. V gave up 2 bases and J gave up 3 bases, with 9 bases separating them. Germline CDR1 reads SGHRS; CDR2 reads YFSETQ. The CDR3 protein is CASSFGGFYEQYF. The DNA of the CDR3 is TGCGCCAGCAGCTTTGGCGGATTCTACGAGCAGTACTTC.

This chain connects TRBV5-1 to TRBJ1-3, with 9 bases lining up with TRBD1. V lost 0 bases to trimming and J lost 0 bases; unmatched junction nucleotides: 7. The CDR3 loop spans 18 amino acids. CDR1 is SGHRS and CDR2 is YFSETQ in the germline V gene. CDR3 nucleotides: TGCGCCAGCAGCTTGGCGGGACAGGGCCCCCGCTCTGGAAACACCATATATTTT. It translates to CASSLAGQGPRSGNTIYF.

For this clone: Mismatch with germline at one junction end may stem from a read error. The chain uses TRBV6-1 and TRBJ2-3, with 7 bases identical to TRBD1. The CDR3 length is 17 residues. The V gene's germline CDR1 is MNHNS and CDR2 SASEGT. The CDR3 here is CASSEGWVGDSAGTRYF. Written as DNA, the CDR3 is TGTGCCAGCAGTGAAGGGTGGGTGGGGGACAGTGCGGGTACGCGGTATTTT.

The chain joins TRBV5-1 to TRBJ2-3, with TRBD2 matching over 10 bases. The CDR3 totals 16 residues. The junction had 4 bases not matched to a gene; V was cut back by 1 base and J by 2 bases. CDR1 and CDR2 (germline): SGHRS, YFSETQ. CDR3 in amino acids: CASSLTSGEYTDTQYF. In nucleotides, the CDR3 is TGCGCCAGCAGCTTGACTAGCGGGGAGTACACAGATACGCAGTATTTT.

V and J are TRBV5-1 and TRBJ2-3; TRBD2 matches at 8 bases. Trimming cost V 0 bases and J 4 bases; bases outside gene matches: 1. CDR3 size: 14 residues. The germline CDR1 and CDR2 sequences are SGHRS and YFSETQ. CDR3 loop: CASSLDGGADTQYF. CDR3 in DNA: TGCGCCAGCAGCTTGGACGGGGGGGCAGATACGCAGTATTTT.

The rearrangement uses TRBV29-1 and TRBJ1-2; D ambiguous. Trimming left V 4 bases short and J 3 bases short, with 9 bases between. This CDR3 comprises 12 residues. Germline V gene data show CDR1 as SQVTM and CDR2 as ANQGSEA. This CDR3 reads CSVGEEYYGYTF. Written as DNA, the CDR3 is TGCAGCGTTGGAGAAGAGTACTATGGCTACACCTTC.

In this sample, this clone turned up a few times. The chain recombines TRBV6-1 with TRBJ1-2, with a tentative D call TRBD1 (6 bases). CDR3 length: 13 amino acids. CDR1 is MNHNS, CDR2 SASEGT, per germline. Trimming removed 7 bases from V and 4 bases from J, with 13 bases in between. The CDR3 DNA is TGTGCCAGCACGCGGGGGCGCGGCTATGGCTACACCTTC. Translation: CASTRGRGYGYTF.